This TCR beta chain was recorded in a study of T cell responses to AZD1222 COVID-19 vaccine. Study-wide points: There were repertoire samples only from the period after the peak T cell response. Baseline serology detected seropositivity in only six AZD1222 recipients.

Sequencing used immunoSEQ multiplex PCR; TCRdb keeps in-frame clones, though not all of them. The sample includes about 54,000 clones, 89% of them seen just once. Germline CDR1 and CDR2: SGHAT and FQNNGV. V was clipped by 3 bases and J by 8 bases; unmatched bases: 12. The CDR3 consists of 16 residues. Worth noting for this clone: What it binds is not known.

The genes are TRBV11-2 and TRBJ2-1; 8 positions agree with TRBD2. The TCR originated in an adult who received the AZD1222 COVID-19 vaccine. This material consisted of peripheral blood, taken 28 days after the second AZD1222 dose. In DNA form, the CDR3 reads TGTGCCAGCAGCTTTCGATCAGCGGGAGTTCTGGATGAGCAGTTCTTC. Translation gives CASSFRSAGVLDEQFF.